This T cell receptor (beta chain) appears in the sequencing data of a study of beta chain features in type 1 diabetes. Overall study context: Examination covered 107,917,701 sorted cells spanning all samples.

In regard to this clone: Its antigen is unidentified.

The germline CDR1 and CDR2 sequences are LNHDA and SQIVND (reference sequence). Deletions cut 5 bases from V and 6 bases from J, with 17 bases between. The CDR3 is made up of 15 amino acids. Isolated RNA was reverse transcribed in full, so expressed TCRB transcripts were sequenced. The protocol was immunoSEQ multiplex PCR, while the TCRdb copy is restricted to in-frame clones and leaves out a portion. The table records some 190,000 clones, over 6% of them present only once. Study-wide results and caveats: Within the patient group, naive, central memory and Treg TCRB repertoires appeared more similar to each other than within healthy donors. The study found moderately but significantly shorter TCRB CDR3s in all four CD4+ subsets of Type 1 diabetes patients.

Sorted CD4+ subsets: naive, central memory, regulatory, stem cell-like memory (CD45RO/CCR7/CD25/CD127/CD95/CD27 panel). The sequence derives from a man aged 18 to 29 with type 1 diabetes. The sample consisted of central memory CD4+ T cells from blood. The rearrangement joins TRBV19 to TRBJ2-4; the D gene is possibly TRBD2 (7 bases). This CDR3 is CASSAAGAYGNIQYF. DNA for the CDR3: TGTGCCAGTAGTGCCGCGGGGGCTTATGGAAACATTCAGTACTTC.